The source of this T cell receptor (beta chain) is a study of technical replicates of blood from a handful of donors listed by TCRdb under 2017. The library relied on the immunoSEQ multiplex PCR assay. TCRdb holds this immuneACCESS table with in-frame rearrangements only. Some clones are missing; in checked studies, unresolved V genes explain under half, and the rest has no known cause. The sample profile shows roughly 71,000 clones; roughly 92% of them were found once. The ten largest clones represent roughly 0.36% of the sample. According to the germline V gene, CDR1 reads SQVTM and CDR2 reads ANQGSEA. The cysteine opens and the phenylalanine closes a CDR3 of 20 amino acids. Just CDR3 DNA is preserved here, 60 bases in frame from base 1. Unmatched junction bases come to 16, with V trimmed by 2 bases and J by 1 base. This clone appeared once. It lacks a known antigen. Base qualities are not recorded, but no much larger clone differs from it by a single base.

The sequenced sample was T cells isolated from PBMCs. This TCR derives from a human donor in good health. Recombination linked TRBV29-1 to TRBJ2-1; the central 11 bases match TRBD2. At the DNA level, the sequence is TGCAGCGTTGAACTTTGGGGACACGATTTAGCGGGAGGGTCCTACAATGAGCAGTTCTTC. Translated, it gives CSVELWGHDLAGGSYNEQFF.